The clone carrying this TCR beta chain was seen once. Its antigen is not identified. Germline values: CDR1 LGHNA, CDR2 YSLEER. Trimming took off 0 bases at V and 3 bases at J, with 11 bases between the two ends. CDR3 length: 15 residues. The data derive from a study of long-term antiretroviral therapy in people with HIV. Notes on the study in general: Following ART, diversity rose but still fell short of transplant donor controls.

immunoSEQ v3.0 was run at survey level. Data came from immunoSEQ multiplex PCR; TCRdb stores just in-frame clones and leaves some out. The sample yields approximately 32,000 clones, about four fifths seen once. The receptor was derived from a young man with HIV. The chain uses TRBV4-3 and TRBJ1-1, with a weak D call TRBD1 (5 bases). This sample comprised unsorted PBMCs, obtained 0.4 years before starting antiretroviral therapy. CDR3 nucleotides: TGCGCCAGCAGCCAAGATAATCAGGGATACACTGAAGCTTTCTTT. This sequence encodes CASSQDNQGYTEAFF.